The text below deals with one TCR beta chain. Its specificity is unknown. The data were obtained in a study of CD8 T cells in ankylosing spondylitis. Germline-derived CDR1 and CDR2 are SNHLY and FYNNEI. The CDR3 consists of 15 residues. Trimming took 1 base from V and 3 from J, leaving 9 bases between them. Study-wide results and caveats: It appeared that ankylosing spondylitis blood was characterized by a TCR beta motif of roughly 8 highly homologous variants.

MiXCR, run by TCRdb on the 5' RACE reads, gives a single entry per CDR3 protein. This table has about 220,000 distinct CDR3 sequences, 15% to 20% appearing once. The chain has TRBV2 and TRBJ2-2; D tentatively fits TRBD1 or TRBD2 (5 bases each). The receptor comes from a male donor with ankylosing spondylitis. The sequenced sample was blood, either unsorted or a sorted T cell fraction (not recorded which). The CDR3 spells CASSEGDGYTGELFF. CDR3 in DNA: TGTGCCAGCAGTGAAGGGGACGGATACACCGGGGAGCTGTTTTTT.